The present T cell receptor (beta chain) was sequenced within a study of T cell changes during pregnancy in multiple sclerosis. Per the germline V gene, CDR1 is LGHNA and CDR2 is YNFKEQ. V shed 0 bases and J shed 2 bases, with 9 bases lying between them. There are 15 residues in the CDR3. Method: immunoSEQ multiplex PCR; TCRdb's copy keeps in-frame clones and lacks some. Here the sample spans about 120,000 clones, approximately 93% being singletons. The sample was peripheral blood, taken before pregnancy. J is TRBJ2-3 and V is TRBV4-2; tentative D call: TRBD2 (6 bases). The clonotype was recovered from a female donor with multiple sclerosis, enrolled in a pregnancy study. The CDR3 loop is CASSQEGTVTDTQYF. The CDR3 DNA reads TGTGCCAGCAGCCAAGAGGGGACTGTCACAGATACGCAGTATTTT.